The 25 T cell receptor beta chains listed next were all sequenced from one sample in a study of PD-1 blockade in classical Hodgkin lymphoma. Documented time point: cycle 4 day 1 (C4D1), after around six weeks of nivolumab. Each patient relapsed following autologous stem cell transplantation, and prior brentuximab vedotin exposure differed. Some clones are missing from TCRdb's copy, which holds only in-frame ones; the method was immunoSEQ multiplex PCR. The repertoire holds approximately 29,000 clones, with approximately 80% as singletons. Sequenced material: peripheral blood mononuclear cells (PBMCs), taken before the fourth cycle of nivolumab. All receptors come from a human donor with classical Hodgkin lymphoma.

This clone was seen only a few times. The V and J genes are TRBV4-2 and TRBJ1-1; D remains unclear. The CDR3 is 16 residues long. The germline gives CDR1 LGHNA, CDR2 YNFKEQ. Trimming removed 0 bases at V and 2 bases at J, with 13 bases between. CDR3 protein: CASSQELSLPNTEAFF. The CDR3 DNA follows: TGTGCCAGCAGCCAAGAGCTCTCACTACCAAACACTGAAGCTTTCTTT.

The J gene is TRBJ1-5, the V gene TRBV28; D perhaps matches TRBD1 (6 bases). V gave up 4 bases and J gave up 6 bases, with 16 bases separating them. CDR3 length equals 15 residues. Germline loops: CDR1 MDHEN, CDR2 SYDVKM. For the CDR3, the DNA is TGTGCCAGCAGTTCCAACCCAGGGGTAGGTCAGCCCCAGCATTTT. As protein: CASSSNPGVGQPQHF.

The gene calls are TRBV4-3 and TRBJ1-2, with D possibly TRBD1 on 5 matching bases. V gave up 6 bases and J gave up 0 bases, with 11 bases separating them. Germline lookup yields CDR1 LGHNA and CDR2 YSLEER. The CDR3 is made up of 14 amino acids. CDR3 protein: CASSPTVTNYGYTF. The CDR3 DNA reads TGCGCCAGCAGTCCGACAGTGACTAACTATGGCTACACCTTC.

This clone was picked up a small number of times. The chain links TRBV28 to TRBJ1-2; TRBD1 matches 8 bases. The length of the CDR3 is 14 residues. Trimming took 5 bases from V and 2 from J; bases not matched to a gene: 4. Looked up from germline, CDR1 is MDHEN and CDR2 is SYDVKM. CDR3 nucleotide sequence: TGTGCCAGCAGTCAAGGGGACAGGAACTATGGCTACACCTTC. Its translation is CASSQGDRNYGYTF.

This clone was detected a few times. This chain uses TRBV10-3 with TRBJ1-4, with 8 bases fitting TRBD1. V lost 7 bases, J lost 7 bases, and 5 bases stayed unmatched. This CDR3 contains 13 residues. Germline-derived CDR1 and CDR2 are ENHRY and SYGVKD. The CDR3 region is CAINSGTGEKLFF. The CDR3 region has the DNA TGTGCCATCAACTCCGGGACAGGTGAAAAACTGTTTTTT.

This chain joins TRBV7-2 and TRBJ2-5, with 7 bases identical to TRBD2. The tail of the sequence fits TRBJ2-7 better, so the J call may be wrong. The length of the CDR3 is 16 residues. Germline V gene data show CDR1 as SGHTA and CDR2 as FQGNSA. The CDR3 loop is CASSLVWGEGNYEQYF. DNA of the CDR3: TGTGCCAGCAGCTTAGTGTGGGGGGAGGGTAACTACGAGCAGTACTTC.

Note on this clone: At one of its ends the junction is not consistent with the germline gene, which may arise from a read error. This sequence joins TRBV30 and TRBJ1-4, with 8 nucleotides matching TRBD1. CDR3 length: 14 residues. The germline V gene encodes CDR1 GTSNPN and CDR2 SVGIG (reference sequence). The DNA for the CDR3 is TGTGCCTGGAACAGGGGGGTGGGTAATGAAAAACTGCTTTTT. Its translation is CAWNRGVGNEKLLF. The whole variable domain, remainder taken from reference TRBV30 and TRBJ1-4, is SQTIHQWPATLVQPVGSPLSLECTVEGTSNPNLYWYRQAAGRGLQLLFYSVGIGQISSEVPQNLSASRPQDRQFILSSKKLLLSDSGFYLCAWNRGVGNEKLLFGSGTQLSVL.

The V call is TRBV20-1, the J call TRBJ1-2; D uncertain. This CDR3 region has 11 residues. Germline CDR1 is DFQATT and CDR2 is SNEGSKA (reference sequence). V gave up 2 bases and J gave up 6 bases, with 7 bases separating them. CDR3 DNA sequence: TGCAGTGCTAGACAGCTCCATGGCTACACCTTC. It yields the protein CSARQLHGYTF.

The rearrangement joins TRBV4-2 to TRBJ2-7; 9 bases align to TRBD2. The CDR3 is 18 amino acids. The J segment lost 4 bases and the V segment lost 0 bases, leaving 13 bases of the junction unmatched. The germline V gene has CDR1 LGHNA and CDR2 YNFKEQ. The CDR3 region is CASSQDWGAGGRGYEQYF. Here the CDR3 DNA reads TGTGCCAGCAGCCAAGATTGGGGAGCGGGGGGCCGAGGGTACGAGCAGTACTTC.

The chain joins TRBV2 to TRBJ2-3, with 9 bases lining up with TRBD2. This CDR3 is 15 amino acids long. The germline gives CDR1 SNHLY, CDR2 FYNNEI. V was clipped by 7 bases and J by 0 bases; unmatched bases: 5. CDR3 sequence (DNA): TGTGCCAGCACCGGACTAGCGTCTAGCACAGATACGCAGTATTTT. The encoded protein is CASTGLASSTDTQYF.

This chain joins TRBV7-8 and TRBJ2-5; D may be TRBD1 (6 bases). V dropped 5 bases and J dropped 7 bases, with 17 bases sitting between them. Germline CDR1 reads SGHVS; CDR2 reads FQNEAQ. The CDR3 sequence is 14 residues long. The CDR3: CASSLRTVLGTQYF. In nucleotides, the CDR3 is TGTGCCAGCAGCCTCCGGACAGTCTTAGGGACCCAGTACTTC. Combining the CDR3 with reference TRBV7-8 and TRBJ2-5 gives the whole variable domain GAGVSQSPRYKVAKRGQDVALRCDPISGHVSLFWYQQALGQGPEFLTYFQNEAQLDKSGLPSDRFFAERPEGSVSTLKIQRTQQEDSAVYLCASSLRTVLGTQYFGPGTRLLVL.

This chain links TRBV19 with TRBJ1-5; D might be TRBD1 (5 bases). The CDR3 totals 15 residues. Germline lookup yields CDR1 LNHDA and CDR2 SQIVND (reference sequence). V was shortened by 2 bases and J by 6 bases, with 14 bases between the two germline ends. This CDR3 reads CASSIFPPGTQPQHF. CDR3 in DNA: TGTGCCAGTAGTATATTCCCCCCAGGGACTCAGCCCCAGCATTTT.

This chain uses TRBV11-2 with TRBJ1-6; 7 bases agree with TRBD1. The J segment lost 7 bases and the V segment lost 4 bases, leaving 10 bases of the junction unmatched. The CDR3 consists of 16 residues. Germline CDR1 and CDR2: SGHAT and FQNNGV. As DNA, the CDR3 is TGTGCCAGCAGCTCCCTTACAGGGGCGCGCAATTCACCCCTCCACTTT. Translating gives CASSSLTGARNSPLHF.

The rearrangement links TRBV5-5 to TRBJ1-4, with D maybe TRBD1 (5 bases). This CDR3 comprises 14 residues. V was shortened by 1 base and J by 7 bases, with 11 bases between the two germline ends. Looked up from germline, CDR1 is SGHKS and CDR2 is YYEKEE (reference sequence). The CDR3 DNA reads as TGTGCCAGCAGCTTGCACTGGGGCGCTGAAAAACTGTTTTTT. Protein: CASSLHWGAEKLFF.

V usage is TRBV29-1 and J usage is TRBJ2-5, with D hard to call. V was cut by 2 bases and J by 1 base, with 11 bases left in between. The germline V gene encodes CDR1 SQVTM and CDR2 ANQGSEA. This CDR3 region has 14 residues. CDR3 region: CSVESALTQETQYF. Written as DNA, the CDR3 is TGCAGCGTTGAATCGGCGCTAACCCAAGAGACCCAGTACTTC.

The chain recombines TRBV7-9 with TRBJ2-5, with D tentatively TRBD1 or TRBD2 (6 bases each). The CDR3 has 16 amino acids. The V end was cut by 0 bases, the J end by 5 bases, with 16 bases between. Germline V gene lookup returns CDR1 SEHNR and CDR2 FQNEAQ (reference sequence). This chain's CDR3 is CASSLAGGPAQETQYF. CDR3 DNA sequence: TGTGCCAGCAGCTTAGCAGGGGGGCCGGCTCAGGAGACCCAGTACTTC. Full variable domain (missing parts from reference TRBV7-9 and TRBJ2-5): DTGVSQNPRHKITKRGQNVTFRCDPISEHNRLYWYRQTLGQGPEFLTYFQNEAQLEKSRLLSDRFSAERPKGSFSTLEIQRTEQGDSAMYLCASSLAGGPAQETQYFGPGTRLLVL.

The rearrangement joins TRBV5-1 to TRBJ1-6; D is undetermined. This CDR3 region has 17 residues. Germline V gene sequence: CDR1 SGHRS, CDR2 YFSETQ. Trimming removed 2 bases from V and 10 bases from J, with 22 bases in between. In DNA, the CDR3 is TGCGCCAGCAGCTTTAGGCAGGCCGCGGATATATGGTCACCCCTCCACTTT. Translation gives CASSFRQAADIWSPLHF.

CDR3 in DNA: TGTGCCAGCAGCTCACCAGCCTCGACAGATACGCAGTATTTT. Translation gives CASSSPASTDTQYF. The chain recombines TRBV11-2 with TRBJ2-3; D is uncertain. The CDR3 is 14 residues long. The germline V gene has CDR1 SGHAT and CDR2 FQNNGV. V was clipped by 4 bases and J by 3 bases, with 11 bases between them.

The CDR3 is CASSFNPSKSRSGGEQYF. CDR3 DNA sequence: TGCGCCAGCAGCTTTAACCCCTCCAAATCGAGGTCGGGGGGTGAGCAGTACTTC. The chain recombines TRBV5-1 with TRBJ2-7, with 7 bases matching TRBD2. CDR3 size: 18 residues. V was clipped by 2 bases and J by 7 bases; unmatched bases: 21. Germline CDR1 reads SGHRS; CDR2 reads YFSETQ. The full variable domain, in which reference TRBV5-1 and TRBJ2-7 provide the parts outside the CDR3, is KAGVTQTPRYLIKTRGQQVTLSCSPISGHRSVSWYQQTPGQGLQFLFEYFSETQRNKGNFPGRFSGRQFSNSRSEMNVSTLELGDSALYLCASSFNPSKSRSGGEQYFGPGTRLTVT.

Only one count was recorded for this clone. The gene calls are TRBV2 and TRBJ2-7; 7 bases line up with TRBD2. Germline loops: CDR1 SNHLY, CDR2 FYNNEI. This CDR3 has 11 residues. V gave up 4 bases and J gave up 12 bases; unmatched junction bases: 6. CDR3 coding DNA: TGTGCCAGCAGTGCGGGGGGTCCTTCGTACTTC. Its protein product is CASSAGGPSYF. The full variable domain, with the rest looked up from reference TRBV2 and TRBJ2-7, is EPEVTQTPSHQVTQMGQEVILRCVPISNHLYFYWYRQILGQKVEFLVSFYNNEISEKSEIFDDQFSVERPDGSNFTLKIRSTKLEDSAMYFCASSAGGPSYFGPGTRLTVT.

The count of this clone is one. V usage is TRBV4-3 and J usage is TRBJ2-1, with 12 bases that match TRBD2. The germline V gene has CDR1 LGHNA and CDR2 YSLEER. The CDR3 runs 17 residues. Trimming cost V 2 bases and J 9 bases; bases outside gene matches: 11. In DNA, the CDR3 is TGCGCCAGCAGCCAATACGCTAGCGGGGGGGTCGGAGCTGAGCAGTTCTTC. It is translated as CASSQYASGGVGAEQFF.

The CDR3 sequence: CAISERDTSNQPQHF. CDR3 nucleotide sequence: TGTGCCATCAGTGAGAGGGACACAAGCAATCAGCCCCAGCATTTT. The rearrangement uses TRBV10-3 and TRBJ1-5; weak D call: TRBD1 (6 bases). Trimming cost V 2 bases and J 1 base, with 9 bases left between them. Germline loops: CDR1 ENHRY, CDR2 SYGVKD. The CDR3 extends over 15 amino acids.

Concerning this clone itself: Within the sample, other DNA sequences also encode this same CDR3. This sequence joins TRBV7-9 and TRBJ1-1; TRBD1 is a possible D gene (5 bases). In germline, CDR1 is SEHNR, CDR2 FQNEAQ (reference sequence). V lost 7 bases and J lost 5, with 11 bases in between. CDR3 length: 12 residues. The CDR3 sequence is CASILGATEAFF. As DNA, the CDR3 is TGTGCCAGCATACTTGGGGCTACTGAAGCTTTCTTT.

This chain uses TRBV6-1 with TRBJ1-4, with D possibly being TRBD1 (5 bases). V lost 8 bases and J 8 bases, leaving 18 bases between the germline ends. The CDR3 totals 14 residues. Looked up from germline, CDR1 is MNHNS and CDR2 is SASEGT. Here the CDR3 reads CASLSPGAGEKLFF. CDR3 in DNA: TGTGCCAGCCTTTCCCCCGGGGCAGGAGAAAAACTGTTTTTT.

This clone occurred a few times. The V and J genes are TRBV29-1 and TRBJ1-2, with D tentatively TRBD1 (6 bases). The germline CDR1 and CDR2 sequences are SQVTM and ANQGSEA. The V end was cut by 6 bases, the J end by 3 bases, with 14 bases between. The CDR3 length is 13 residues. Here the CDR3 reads CSVEQGSDYGYTF. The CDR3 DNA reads TGCAGCGTAGAACAGGGTTCTGACTATGGCTACACCTTC.